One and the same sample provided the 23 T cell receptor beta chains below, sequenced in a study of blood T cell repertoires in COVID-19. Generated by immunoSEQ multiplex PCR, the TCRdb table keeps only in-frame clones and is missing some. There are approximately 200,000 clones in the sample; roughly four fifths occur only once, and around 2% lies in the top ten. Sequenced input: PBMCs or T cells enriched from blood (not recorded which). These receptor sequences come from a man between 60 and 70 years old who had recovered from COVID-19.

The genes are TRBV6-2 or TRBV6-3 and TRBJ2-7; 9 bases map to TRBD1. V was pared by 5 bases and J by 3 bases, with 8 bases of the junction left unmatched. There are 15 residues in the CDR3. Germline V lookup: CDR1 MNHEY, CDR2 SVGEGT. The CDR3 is CASSPHGGQGYEQYF. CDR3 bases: TGTGCCAGCAGTCCCCACGGGGGACAGGGCTACGAGCAGTACTTC.

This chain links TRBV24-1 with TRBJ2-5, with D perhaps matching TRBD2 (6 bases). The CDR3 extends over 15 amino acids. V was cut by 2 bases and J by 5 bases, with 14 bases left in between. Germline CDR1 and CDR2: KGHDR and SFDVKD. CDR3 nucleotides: TGTGCCACCAGTGATTCCCGGGGGTCGGGGGAGACCCAGTACTTC. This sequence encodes CATSDSRGSGETQYF.

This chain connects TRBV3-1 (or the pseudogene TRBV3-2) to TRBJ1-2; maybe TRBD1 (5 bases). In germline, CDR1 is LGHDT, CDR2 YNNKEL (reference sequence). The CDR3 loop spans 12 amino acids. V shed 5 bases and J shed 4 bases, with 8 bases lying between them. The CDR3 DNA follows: TGTGCCAGCAGCGGAGACAGCTATGGCTACACCTTC. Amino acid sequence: CASSGDSYGYTF.

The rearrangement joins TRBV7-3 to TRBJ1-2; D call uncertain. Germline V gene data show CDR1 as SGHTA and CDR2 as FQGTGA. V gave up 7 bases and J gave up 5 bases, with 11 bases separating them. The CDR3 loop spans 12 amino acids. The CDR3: CASTGWAYGYTF. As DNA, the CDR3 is TGTGCCAGCACGGGGTGGGCATATGGCTACACCTTC.

The DNA of the CDR3 is TGTGCCAGCAGCTTACTAGCGGGGGGTTCCTACAATGAGCAGTTCTTC. Translation: CASSLLAGGSYNEQFF. The chain couples TRBV11-2 to TRBJ2-1; the match to TRBD2 covers 11 bases. Germline V lookup: CDR1 SGHAT, CDR2 FQNNGV. The CDR3 sequence is 16 residues long. With V trimmed by 2 bases and J by 1 base, 1 base remained unmatched. Filled out from reference TRBV11-2 and TRBJ2-1, the complete variable domain reads EAGVAQSPRYKIIEKRQSVAFWCNPISGHATLYWYQQILGQGPKLLIQFQNNGVVDDSQLPKDRFSAERLKGVDSTLKIQPAKLEDSAVYLCASSLLAGGSYNEQFFGPGTRLTVL.

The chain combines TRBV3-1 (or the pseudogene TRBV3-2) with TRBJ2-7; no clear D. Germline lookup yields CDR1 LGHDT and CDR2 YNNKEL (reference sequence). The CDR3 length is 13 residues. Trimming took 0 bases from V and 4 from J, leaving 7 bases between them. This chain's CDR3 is CASSQDPRYEQYF. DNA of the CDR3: TGTGCCAGCAGCCAAGATCCCAGATACGAGCAGTACTTC.

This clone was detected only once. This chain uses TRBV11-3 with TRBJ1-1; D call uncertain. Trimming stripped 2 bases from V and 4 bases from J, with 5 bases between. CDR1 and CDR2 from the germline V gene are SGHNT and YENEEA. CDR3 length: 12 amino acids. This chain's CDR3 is CASSLSTTEAFF. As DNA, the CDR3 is TGTGCCAGCAGCTTATCTACCACTGAAGCTTTCTTT.

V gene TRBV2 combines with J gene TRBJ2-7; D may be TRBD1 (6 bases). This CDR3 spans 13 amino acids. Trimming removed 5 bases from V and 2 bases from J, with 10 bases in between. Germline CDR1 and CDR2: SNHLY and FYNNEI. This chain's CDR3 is CASSKGETYEQYF. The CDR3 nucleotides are TGTGCCAGCAGTAAGGGGGAAACCTACGAGCAGTACTTC.

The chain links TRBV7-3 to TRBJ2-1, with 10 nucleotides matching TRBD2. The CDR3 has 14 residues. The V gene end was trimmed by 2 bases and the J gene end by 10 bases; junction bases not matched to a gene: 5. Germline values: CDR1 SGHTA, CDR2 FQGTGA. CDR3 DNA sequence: TGTGCCAGCAGCTTAGAGCGGGGGGGCCAAGAGCAGTTCTTC. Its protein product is CASSLERGGQEQFF.

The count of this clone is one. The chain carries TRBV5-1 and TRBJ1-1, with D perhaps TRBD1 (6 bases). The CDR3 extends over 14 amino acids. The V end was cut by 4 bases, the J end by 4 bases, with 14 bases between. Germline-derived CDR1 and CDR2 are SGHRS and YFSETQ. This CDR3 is CASSQQGWGTEAFF. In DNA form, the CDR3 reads TGCGCCAGCAGCCAACAGGGATGGGGCACTGAAGCTTTCTTT.

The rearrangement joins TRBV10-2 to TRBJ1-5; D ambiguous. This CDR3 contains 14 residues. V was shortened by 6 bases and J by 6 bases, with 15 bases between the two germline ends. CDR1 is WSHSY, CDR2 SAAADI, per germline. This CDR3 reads CASRPSGGSQPQHF. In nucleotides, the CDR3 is TGCGCCAGCAGGCCATCTGGAGGGTCTCAGCCCCAGCATTTT.

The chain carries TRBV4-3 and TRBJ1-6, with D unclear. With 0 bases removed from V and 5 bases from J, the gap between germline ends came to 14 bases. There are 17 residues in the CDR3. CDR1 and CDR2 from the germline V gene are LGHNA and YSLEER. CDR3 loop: CASSQEVGQRDNSPLHF. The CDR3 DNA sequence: TGCGCCAGCAGCCAAGAGGTCGGGCAGAGGGATAATTCACCCCTCCACTTT.

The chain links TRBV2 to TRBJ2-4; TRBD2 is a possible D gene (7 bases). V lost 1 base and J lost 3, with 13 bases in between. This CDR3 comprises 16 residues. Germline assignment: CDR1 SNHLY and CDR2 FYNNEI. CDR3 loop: CASSEGEGGYKNIQYF. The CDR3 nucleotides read TGTGCCAGCAGTGAAGGGGAGGGGGGCTACAAAAACATTCAGTACTTC.

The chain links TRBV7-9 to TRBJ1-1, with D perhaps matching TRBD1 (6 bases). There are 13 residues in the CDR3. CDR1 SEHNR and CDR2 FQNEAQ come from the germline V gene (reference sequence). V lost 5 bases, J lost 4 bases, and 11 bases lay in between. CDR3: CASSIGGVTEAFF. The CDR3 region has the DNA TGTGCCAGCAGCATAGGGGGGGTCACTGAAGCTTTCTTT.

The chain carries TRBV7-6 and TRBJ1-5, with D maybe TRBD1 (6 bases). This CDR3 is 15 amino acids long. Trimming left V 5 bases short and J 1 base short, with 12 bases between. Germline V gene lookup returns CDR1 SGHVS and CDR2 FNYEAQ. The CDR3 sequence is CASSAGGPSNQPQHF. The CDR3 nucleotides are TGTGCCAGCAGCGCCGGGGGGCCGAGCAATCAGCCCCAGCATTTT.

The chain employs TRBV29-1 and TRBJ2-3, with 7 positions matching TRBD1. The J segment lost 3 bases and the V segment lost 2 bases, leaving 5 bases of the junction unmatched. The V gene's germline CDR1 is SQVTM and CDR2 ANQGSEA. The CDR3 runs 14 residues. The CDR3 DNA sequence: TGCAGCGTTGAAAGCAGGGGGAAAACAGATACGCAGTATTTT. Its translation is CSVESRGKTDTQYF.

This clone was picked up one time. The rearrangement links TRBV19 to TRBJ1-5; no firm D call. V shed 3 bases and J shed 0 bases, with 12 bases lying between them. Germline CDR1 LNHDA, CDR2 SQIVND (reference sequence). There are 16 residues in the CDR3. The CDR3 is CASSMIGSDSNQPQHF. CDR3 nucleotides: TGTGCCAGTAGTATGATTGGCAGCGATAGCAATCAGCCCCAGCATTTT.

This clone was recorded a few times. The CDR3 here is CAWSVRTGEVFF. As DNA, the CDR3 is TGTGCCTGGAGTGTAAGAACGGGTGAGGTCTTCTTT. V and J are TRBV30 and TRBJ1-1; D unclear. The germline CDR1 and CDR2 sequences are GTSNPN and SVGIG (reference sequence). This CDR3 spans 12 amino acids. V was pared by 0 bases and J by 14 bases, with 16 bases between.

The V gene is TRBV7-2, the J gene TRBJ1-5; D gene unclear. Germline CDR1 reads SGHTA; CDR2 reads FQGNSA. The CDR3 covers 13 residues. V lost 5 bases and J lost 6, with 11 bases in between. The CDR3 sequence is CASSPAPGQPQHF. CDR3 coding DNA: TGTGCCAGCAGCCCCGCTCCGGGTCAGCCCCAGCATTTT.

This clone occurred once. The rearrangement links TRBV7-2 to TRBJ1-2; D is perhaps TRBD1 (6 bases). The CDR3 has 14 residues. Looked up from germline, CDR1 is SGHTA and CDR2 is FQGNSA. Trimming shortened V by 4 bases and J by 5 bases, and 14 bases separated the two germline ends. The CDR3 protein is CASSSGTIPYGYTF. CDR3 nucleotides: TGTGCCAGCAGCTCCGGGACAATCCCTTATGGCTACACCTTC.

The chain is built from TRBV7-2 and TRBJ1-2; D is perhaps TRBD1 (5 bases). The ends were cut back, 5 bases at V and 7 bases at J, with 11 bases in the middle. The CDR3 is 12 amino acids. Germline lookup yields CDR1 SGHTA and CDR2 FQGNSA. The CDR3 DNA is TGTGCCAGCAGCCCGAGGACAATTGGCTACACCTTC. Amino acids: CASSPRTIGYTF.

The CDR3 sequence: CATSDRRGGNTGELFF. The CDR3 DNA reads TGTGCCACCAGTGATCGCAGGGGCGGGAACACCGGGGAGCTGTTTTTT. The gene calls are TRBV24-1 and TRBJ2-2; possible D gene TRBD1, 6 bases. V shed 3 bases and J shed 1 base, with 11 bases lying between them. Germline V gene lookup returns CDR1 KGHDR and CDR2 SFDVKD. The CDR3 is 16 residues long.

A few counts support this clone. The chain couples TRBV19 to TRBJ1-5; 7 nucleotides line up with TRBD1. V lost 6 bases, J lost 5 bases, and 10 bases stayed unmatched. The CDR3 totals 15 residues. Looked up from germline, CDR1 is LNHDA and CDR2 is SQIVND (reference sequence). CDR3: CASRRQGTNYQPQHF. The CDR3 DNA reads TGTGCCAGTAGACGACAGGGAACAAACTATCAGCCCCAGCATTTT.